A selection of T cell receptor beta chains follows, all from one sample in a study of a mutant IDH1 vaccine in newly diagnosed glioma. Method: immunoSEQ multiplex PCR; TCRdb's copy keeps in-frame clones and lacks some. This sample carries around 42,000 clones, approximately 85% of them seen once, and the ten largest clones take 1.7%. These receptors have no identified antigens. This material consisted of PBMCs, taken from a glioma patient whose treatment included an IDH1 peptide vaccine. The receptors stem from a man aged 35-49 years with glioma. The conserved cysteine and the conserved F or W are not part of the CDR3 here. D genes are given only for firm matches.

v_call	d_call	j_call	cdr3_length	cdr3_aa
TRBV18	-	TRBJ1-3	14	ASSPEVVSSGNTIY
TRBV9	-	TRBJ2-3	12	ASSAGPGPDTQY
TRBV11-3	-	TRBJ2-1	11	ASSLGRSNEQF
TRBV13	-	TRBJ2-1	15	ASSLGGGPRSYNEQF
TRBV19	-	TRBJ2-7	10	ASSIAGYEQY
TRBV7-2	-	TRBJ2-5	13	ASSLGGGVGETQY
TRBV27	-	TRBJ2-4	12	ASSSTGRGNIQY
TRBV5-4	-	TRBJ1-5	11	ASIDGINQPQH
TRBV5-1	-	TRBJ2-5	13	ASSAGTGFRETQY
TRBV7-2	TRBD2	TRBJ2-5	15	ASSLSPGLAAQETQY